This TCR beta chain appears in the sequencing data of a study of prognosis after radiotherapy for stage I lung cancer. Study as a whole: Histology showed adenocarcinoma in around eleven patients versus squamous cell carcinoma in 7 or 8. Study-wide points: In patients receiving stereotactic body radiation therapy, unique TCR clone counts fell afterward, median roughly 10,000 versus 7,000. It is unknown whether the expanded TCR clones recognize the tumor.

Researchers used two-round multiplex PCR to amplify TCR beta CDR3 starting from genomic DNA. Initially, in first-round PCR, primers specific to each TRBV and TRBJ gene were used. The authors ran second-round PCR with universal primers. A single record per CDR3 protein comes from TCRdb applying MiXCR to the multiplex PCR reads. The data contain 20,000 to 25,000 distinct CDR3 sequences, roughly 40% of them seen just once; the ten biggest clones take up 20% to 25%. Germline CDR1 and CDR2: MNHNS and SASEGT. V lost 6 bases and J 6 bases, leaving 12 bases between the germline ends. The CDR3 totals 14 residues. Note on this clonotype: The antigen is undetermined.

J is TRBJ1-6 and V is TRBV6-1, with D uncertain. The source of this sequence is a donor over 45 with non-small cell lung cancer. This specimen consisted of PBMCs, obtained before or after stereotactic body radiation therapy (not recorded which). CDR3 amino acids: CASSSRHGNSPLHF. DNA for the CDR3: TGTGCCAGCAGCTCCAGGCACGGTAATTCACCCCTCCACTTT.